What follows is one T cell receptor (beta chain) and its context. This receptor's antigen is unknown. No much larger clone is present one base from it, and per-base qualities are unavailable. Through the immunoSEQ TRB Survey service, multiplex V and J primers were used to amplify rearranged CDR3 beta regions from genomic DNA. To keep depth equal across samples, survey-level sequencing depth of up to 500,000 reads per sample was applied. Libraries were purified and pooled, and sequencing was performed on Illumina technology. The authors processed their data as follows. immunoSEQ online tools were used for productive clonality, sample overlap, pairwise scatters, CDR3 beta length, V/D/J gene usage and productiveness. Alongside Shannon and Simpson indices, calculated diversity was computed as the number of unique rearrangements divided by total templates, multiplied by 100. Principal component analysis used the R prcomp function and ggbiplot package on Z-score normalized data. Blood-rectal clonal overlap within each subject was quantified with Morisita's index. TCRdb carries this immuneACCESS record with in-frame sequences only. Its versions omit some clonotypes, under half of them owing to an unresolved V gene in the studies checked, with the rest unexplained. For V, J and clone size, that table is used; D and trimming come from the DNA. The sample table shows around 36,000 clones, and about 81% are seen once. Jointly, the top ten make up about 1.1% of the sample.

During colonoscopy, one to two pinch biopsies were obtained from the rectum for research. No immunosuppressive medication had been given to the ulcerative colitis patients before the diagnostic colonoscopy. Before DNA isolation, rectal biopsies were subjected to proteinase K digestion. The Wizard kit (Promega) was used to extract genomic DNA from the blood and intestinal samples. This specimen belongs to a study of pediatric ulcerative colitis (dated by TCRdb to between 2017 and 2020). Study-wide context: Pancolitis was present in several ulcerative colitis patients and left-sided colitis in two, and histology consistent with ulcerative colitis was found in all of these patients. The Pediatric Ulcerative Colitis Activity Index classified a couple of patients as having mild disease, several as having moderate disease and three as having acute severe colitis. From nine newly diagnosed, treatment-naive pediatric ulcerative colitis patients and a few non-IBD control children, paired blood and rectal samples were collected. Beyond this particular receptor, the publication reports: Repertoires were derived from total lymphocyte DNA, so rare subsets such as regulatory T cells may have patterns not reflected. Two rectal CDR3 clonotypes were detected in all ulcerative colitis patients and were not detected in any of the controls. Only a few individuals were included in the healthy control group, which was small. For technical reasons, blood samples from two patients gave substantially fewer templates, and these samples were excluded from the blood-rectal overlap analysis. Autologous blood-rectal clonal overlap was significantly higher in ulcerative colitis patients than in controls, suggesting increased T cell trafficking to inflamed tissue. Rectal pinch biopsies may have included blood-derived T cells, especially in patients with overt colitis. Features of the rectal repertoire distinguished controls, mild-moderate colitis patients and acute severe colitis patients, and in acute severe colitis rectal diversity was lower because of clonal expansions.

V lost 1 base and J lost 3 bases; the stretch between them is 12 bases long. The CDR3 covers 16 residues, taking in both the cysteine and the phenylalanine. CDR3 DNA only is kept here, 48 bases in frame from base 1. CDR1 and CDR2 (SGHTA, FQGTGA) derive from the germline V gene. The chain couples TRBV7-3 to TRBJ2-2, with the D gene uncertain. This sequence originates from a boy aged 5-17 years with mild ulcerative colitis. Input material: gut tissue. The nucleotide sequence is given as TGTGCCAGCAGCTTAAGTGGCCAGAAAGACACCGGGGAGCTGTTTTTT. Its translation is CASSLSGQKDTGELFF.